This passage covers 18 T cell receptor beta chains from one sample sequenced in a study of blood T cell repertoires in COVID-19. Measured with immunoSEQ multiplex PCR; TCRdb has only the in-frame clones, and not every one. This repertoire shows about half a million clones, approximately 89% found once; its top ten account for about 0.91%. Source material: peripheral blood. The receptors stem from a man younger than 35 with COVID-19, enrolled during active disease.

Notes on this clone: Other DNA sequences in the same sample also yield this CDR3. This chain links TRBV7-9 with TRBJ1-5; the D gene is possibly TRBD1 (6 bases). The CDR3 is 14 residues long. V was trimmed by 1 base and J by 5 bases, leaving 9 bases between them. CDR1 is SEHNR and CDR2 is FQNEAQ in the germline V gene (reference sequence). CDR3 amino acids: CASSLGRGDQPQHF. CDR3 nucleotide sequence: TGTGCCAGCAGCTTAGGCAGGGGCGATCAGCCCCAGCATTTT.

This clone was picked up a small number of times. The chain carries TRBV7-3 and TRBJ2-7, with a tentative D call TRBD1 (5 bases). The V and J ends lost 5 bases and 0 bases respectively, with 14 bases between them. The CDR3 loop spans 15 amino acids. Germline CDR1 is SGHTA and CDR2 is FQGTGA. DNA for the CDR3: TGTGCCAGCAGCGCTCAGGGCGGAAGCTCCTACGAGCAGTACTTC. This translates into CASSAQGGSSYEQYF.

The chain recombines TRBV19 with TRBJ1-2; perhaps TRBD1 as D (5 bases). The CDR3 sequence is 15 residues long. Germline CDR1 LNHDA, CDR2 SQIVND (reference sequence). Trimming left V 5 bases short and J 3 bases short, with 16 bases between. The CDR3 region has the DNA TGTGCCAGTAGTCTCAGACAGAATCTCCACTATGGCTACACCTTC. This encodes CASSLRQNLHYGYTF.

This rearrangement joins TRBV24-1 to TRBJ2-1; D possibly corresponds to TRBD1 (5 bases). Between the trimmed V and J ends, which lost 12 bases and 4 bases, there was a span of 15 bases. This CDR3 contains 13 residues. Germline V lookup: CDR1 KGHDR, CDR2 SFDVKD. Here the CDR3 reads CAVSRQIYNEQFF. CDR3 sequence (DNA): TGTGCCGTCTCGAGACAGATATACAATGAGCAGTTCTTC.

This clone appeared once. The CDR3 sequence: CASSPVLAGAYEQYF. The CDR3, as DNA: TGTGCCAGCAGCCCAGTACTAGCGGGGGCCTACGAGCAGTACTTC. The gene calls are TRBV11-2 and TRBJ2-7, with TRBD2 matching 11 bases. V lost 5 bases and J lost 2; bases outside the gene matches: 5. The CDR3 contains 15 residues. Germline V lookup: CDR1 SGHAT, CDR2 FQNNGV.

The rearrangement links TRBV7-9 to TRBJ2-2, with 10 bases that match TRBD1. The ends lost 1 base at V and 3 bases at J; junction bases unmatched: 2. The CDR3 length is 16 residues. Germline-derived CDR1 and CDR2 are SEHNR and FQNEAQ (reference sequence). The CDR3 protein is CASSLEGQGYTGELFF. The CDR3 bases are TGTGCCAGCAGCTTAGAGGGACAGGGGTACACCGGGGAGCTGTTTTTT.

This clone was seen only once. The chain links TRBV6-5 to TRBJ2-1, with TRBD1 identical over 8 bases. V lost 2 bases and J lost 7; bases outside the gene matches: 10. The V gene's germline CDR1 is MNHEY and CDR2 SVGAGI. This CDR3 contains 16 residues. The DNA of the CDR3 is TGTGCCAGCAGTTACCTTGTGGGGCAGGGGGCGAATGAGCAGTTCTTC. Residues: CASSYLVGQGANEQFF.

The chain joins TRBV5-1 to TRBJ2-7; D call uncertain. V dropped 0 bases and J dropped 2 bases, with 9 bases sitting between them. Per the germline V gene, CDR1 is SGHRS and CDR2 is YFSETQ. This CDR3 has 14 amino acids. CDR3 nucleotide sequence: TGCGCCAGCAGCTTGGGAGAAGCACCCTACGAGCAGTACTTC. Protein product: CASSLGEAPYEQYF. The variable domain in full, completed from reference TRBV5-1 and TRBJ2-7, reads KAGVTQTPRYLIKTRGQQVTLSCSPISGHRSVSWYQQTPGQGLQFLFEYFSETQRNKGNFPGRFSGRQFSNSRSEMNVSTLELGDSALYLCASSLGEAPYEQYFGPGTRLTVT.

This clone was picked up one time. The chain carries TRBV27 and TRBJ2-7; D may be TRBD2 (6 bases). From germline, CDR1 is MNHEY and CDR2 SMNVEV (reference sequence). The V and J ends lost 10 bases and 3 bases respectively, with 19 bases between them. This CDR3 comprises 14 residues. CDR3 residues: CATHPPEGSYEQYF. The CDR3 DNA reads as TGTGCCACCCACCCCCCGGAGGGGAGCTACGAGCAGTACTTC.

The rearrangement links TRBV6-6 to TRBJ1-5, with TRBD1 as a possible D gene (5 bases). V lost 2 bases and J 4 bases, leaving 6 bases between the germline ends. This CDR3 region has 13 residues. The V gene's germline CDR1 is MNHNY and CDR2 SVGAGI (reference sequence). CDR3 sequence: CASSYRGNQPQHF. The DNA of the CDR3 is TGTGCCAGCAGTTACAGGGGAAATCAGCCCCAGCATTTT.

About this clone itself: This may stem from a read error, because a much larger clone lies one nucleotide away. The chain combines TRBV27 with TRBJ1-5; TRBD1 matches 7 bases. The germline gives CDR1 MNHEY, CDR2 SMNVEV (reference sequence). V lost 2 bases, J lost 2 bases, and 0 bases stayed unmatched. The CDR3 runs to 14 residues. CDR3 residues: CASSLDRGNQPQHF. DNA for the CDR3: TGTGCCAGCAGTTTAGACAGGGGCAATCAGCCCCAGCATTTT.

V usage is TRBV7-9 and J usage is TRBJ2-1, with D unclear. Trimming stripped 1 base from V and 8 bases from J, with 9 bases between. Germline-derived CDR1 and CDR2 are SEHNR and FQNEAQ (reference sequence). The CDR3 is made up of 13 amino acids. CDR3 coding DNA: TGTGCCAGCAGCTTAGGTGTGTCGGATGAGCAGTTCTTC. It is translated as CASSLGVSDEQFF.

The chain couples TRBV28 to TRBJ1-5; 11 positions match TRBD1. Trimming at V came to 10 bases and at J to 6 bases, leaving 8 bases not matched to a gene. The germline V gene has CDR1 MDHEN and CDR2 SYDVKM. The CDR3 totals 14 residues. The CDR3 DNA reads as TGTGCCACAATACCCGGGACAGGGGGTCAGCCCCAGCATTTT. Protein sequence: CATIPGTGGQPQHF.

This chain links TRBV19 with TRBJ2-1; TRBD2 is a possible D gene (5 bases). CDR1 is LNHDA, CDR2 SQIVND, per germline (reference sequence). The CDR3 runs to 11 residues. V shed 2 bases and J shed 11 bases, with 7 bases lying between them. DNA of the CDR3: TGTGCCAGTAGTATACGGACTCAGCAGTTCTTC. Its protein is CASSIRTQQFF.

The J gene is TRBJ2-7, the V gene TRBV3-1 (or the pseudogene TRBV3-2); a possible D gene is TRBD1 (5 bases). The CDR3 contains 14 residues. Trimming removed 0 bases from V and 5 bases from J, with 11 bases in between. Germline assignment: CDR1 LGHDT and CDR2 YNNKEL (reference sequence). The CDR3 here is CASSQEAGWNEQYF. DNA for the CDR3: TGTGCCAGCAGCCAAGAGGCAGGGTGGAACGAGCAGTACTTC.

The V and J genes are TRBV7-9 and TRBJ2-7, with a possible D match to TRBD1 (5 bases). Germline loops: CDR1 SEHNR, CDR2 FQNEAQ (reference sequence). V lost 4 bases, J lost 7 bases, and 14 bases lay in between. This CDR3 is built from 13 residues. The CDR3 reads CASSYQGSGEQYF. In nucleotides, the CDR3 is TGTGCCAGCAGCTACCAGGGTTCTGGGGAGCAGTACTTC.

The chain joins TRBV3-1 (or the pseudogene TRBV3-2) to TRBJ2-3, with a possible D match to TRBD2 (5 bases). This CDR3 has 14 residues. V lost 3 bases, J lost 1 base, and 8 bases lay in between. Germline CDR1 and CDR2: LGHDT and YNNKEL (reference sequence). CDR3 bases: TGTGCCAGCAGCCAGGCACTAGGCACAGATACGCAGTATTTT. It is translated as CASSQALGTDTQYF.

The chain employs TRBV13 and TRBJ2-3; 7 nucleotides match TRBD1. The CDR3 extends over 15 amino acids. Germline CDR1 reads PRHDT; CDR2 reads FYEKMQ (reference sequence). Germline trimming cut 3 bases from V and 0 bases from J; bases unmatched to any gene: 3. The CDR3 sequence: CASSFRQGSTDTQYF. CDR3 DNA: TGTGCCAGCAGCTTCCGACAGGGAAGCACAGATACGCAGTATTTT.